This TCR beta chain was observed in a study of T cell repertoires in cytomegalovirus infection. Study at large: Used in the study were CMV epitopes, some recently identified and HLA-C-restricted, others well-studied and HLA-B-restricted. Both a matching HLA type and CMV infection were indicated by public TCR beta signatures. Regarding the study as a whole: Based on cumulative public TCR beta family frequency, carriers of CMV plus the relevant HLA were identified. Predominance within the ex vivo response was attributable to HLA-C-restricted CMV-specific TCR beta clonotypes.

TCRdb recomputed calls from the reads with MiXCR, one row per CDR3 protein. The sample lists 200,000 or so distinct CDR3 sequences; around 40% were seen once. As regards this clonotype: What it recognizes is unknown.

Sample: CD8+ T cells from cultured PBMCs, taken from culture after CMV antigen stimulation. The sequence came from a human donor in good health (CMV status not recorded). Some clones in this sample may be carry-over from other donors' samples.

Written as DNA, the CDR3 is TGTGCCGGCTCACCGTCCGGGGGGCACAATCAGCCCCAGCATTTT. Translation: CAGSPSGGHNQPQHF. This sequence joins TRBV6-1 and TRBJ1-5; possible D gene TRBD1, 6 bases. Germline assignment: CDR1 MNHNS and CDR2 SASEGT. The CDR3 extends over 15 amino acids. The V gene lost 11 bases and the J gene lost 3 bases, with 20 bases spanning the gap.